The following is a TCR beta chain sequence with its context. CDR3 length: 14 residues. Trimming at V came to 5 bases and at J to 4 bases, leaving 7 bases not matched to a gene. Germline CDR1 is SGHTA and CDR2 is FQGTGA. As originally analysed: Amplified reference gene primers provided the basis for estimating nucleated cell counts. Clones were sequenced by immunoSEQ multiplex PCR, and TCRdb holds only the in-frame ones, with some missing. The V and J calls and clone size come from that table; D and trimming were worked out from the DNA. Found here are 350,000 to 450,000 clones, roughly 84% of them singletons; the top ten hold 1.2% to 1.5%. The data derive from a study of blood T cell repertoires in COVID-19. Participant ages covered about 18 to 89 years across 24 US areas.

The chain employs TRBV7-3 and TRBJ1-2, with TRBD1 matching 7 bases. Sample: PBMCs or T cells enriched from blood (not recorded which). The TCR sequence derives from a woman between 18 and 29 years old who had been exposed to COVID-19. CDR3 sequence: CASSPGGTGYGYTF. The CDR3 coding sequence is TGTGCCAGCAGCCCAGGGGGGACCGGCTATGGCTACACCTTC.